This T cell receptor beta chain emerged from a study of shared clonotypes between healthy human individuals. This clone has just one count. With 2 bases clipped from V and 8 bases from J, the junction kept 6 bases outside the gene matches. Germline CDR1 and CDR2: MNHEY and SMNVEV (reference sequence). The CDR3 contains 14 residues. The naive CD8 population came from CD45RO-negative cells selected for CCR7, without terminally differentiated effector memory CD45RA+ cells. The method was immunoSEQ multiplex PCR; TCRdb's version includes in-frame clones alone and lacks a portion of them. The sample holds hundreds of thousands of clones, more than 95% seen once.

The sample taken for sequencing was naive CD8+ T cells sorted from blood. The gene calls are TRBV27 and TRBJ2-1; 7 nucleotides line up with TRBD2. This sequence originates from a young man in good health. CDR3 sequence reads: CASSLGGRGDEQFF. The CDR3 region has the DNA TGTGCCAGCAGTTTAGGCGGGAGAGGGGATGAGCAGTTCTTC.